Listed below are T cell receptor beta chains from one sample, sequenced in a study of neurological immune-mediated disorders. TCRdb reanalysed the 5' RACE reads using MiXCR and keeps one entry per CDR3 protein. The sample yields roughly 57,000 distinct CDR3 sequences, approximately 9.2% seen once. The sequenced sample was PBMCs. Receptors were obtained from a woman aged 40 to 50 in good health. The CDR3 runs from the conserved cysteine through the conserved F or W. The order of the fields is J gene, V gene, D gene, clone size, CDR3 protein, CDR3 DNA. D genes are given only for firm matches. The size entry gives once, few, many, or a class for an expanded clone.

TRBJ1-5 | TRBV29-1 | TRBD1 | many | CSVSQGENQPQHF | TGCAGCGTTTCACAGGGGGAGAATCAGCCCCAGCATTTT
TRBJ2-3 | TRBV12-3/TRBV12-4 | TRBD2 | many | CASSPLAGFTDTQYF | TGTGCCAGCAGTCCCCTAGCGGGTTTCACAGATACGCAGTATTTT
TRBJ2-5 | TRBV16 | TRBD2 | many | CASSQSTLAGPVNF | TGTGCCAGCAGCCAGTCGACACTAGCGGGGCCGGTTAACTTC
TRBJ1-1 | TRBV7-2 | . | many | CASSLWVMNTEAFF | TGTGCCAGCAGCTTATGGGTAATGAACACTGAAGCTTTCTTT
TRBJ2-7 | TRBV5-5 | . | many | CASSLASSAPEQYF | TGTGCCAGCAGCTTGGCGTCTAGCGCCCCAGAGCAGTACTTC
TRBJ1-2 | TRBV11-2 | . | many | CASSFRGNYGYTF | TGTGCCAGCAGCTTTAGGGGAAACTATGGCTACACCTTC
TRBJ1-1 | TRBV29-1 | . | many | CSVAGRYTEAFF | TGCAGCGTTGCTGGACGTTACACTGAAGCTTTCTTT
TRBJ1-1 | TRBV12-3/TRBV12-4 | TRBD1 | many | CASSFSLTDRANTEAFF | TGTGCCAGCAGTTTCTCCTTAACGGACAGGGCGAACACTGAAGCTTTCTTT
TRBJ2-4 | TRBV6-5 | TRBD2 | many | CASKSSGMAKNIQYF | TGTGCCAGCAAATCAAGCGGGATGGCCAAAAACATTCAGTACTTC
TRBJ1-2 | TRBV29-1 | . | many | CSYAGGDYGYTF | TGCAGCTACGCGGGGGGGGACTATGGCTACACCTTC